This T cell receptor (beta chain) stems from a study of shared clonotypes between healthy human individuals. Study-level background: Donors had three CD4 naive, three CD4 memory, two CD8 naive and one CD8 memory plate apiece.

Clones were read by immunoSEQ multiplex PCR, and TCRdb kept only the in-frame ones, dropping some. Of some 1,600,000 clones in the sample, 95% to 99% are singletons; the top ten hold roughly 0.42%. A word on this clone: Its antigen is currently unknown.

Overall study results and limits: Naive CD4 clonotypes overlapped across a few donors at around 4.8%. Investigators collected only blood, and repertoires in tissues likely differ. Larger richness was generally estimated for naive than memory subsets.

This clonotype originated in a man aged 25 to 40 in good health. Sequenced: naive CD4+ T cells sorted from blood. Subset of the sample: CD45RA+ positively selected.

Here the CDR3 reads CASSVDGRTMREANYNEQFF. DNA for the CDR3: TGTGCCAGCAGCGTAGACGGGAGAACGATGCGGGAGGCCAACTACAATGAGCAGTTCTTC. This chain uses TRBV9 with TRBJ2-1; TRBD2 agrees at 8 bases. The trim removed 0 bases at V and 3 bases at J, leaving 17 bases unmatched. The germline gives CDR1 SGDLS, CDR2 YYNGEE. The CDR3 totals 20 residues. The entire variable domain, with the rest obtained from reference TRBV9 and TRBJ2-1, is as follows: DSGVTQTPKHLITATGQRVTLRCSPRSGDLSVYWYQQSLDQGLQFLIQYYNGEERAKGNILERFSAQQFPDLHSELNLSSLELGDSALYFCASSVDGRTMREANYNEQFFGPGTRLTVL.